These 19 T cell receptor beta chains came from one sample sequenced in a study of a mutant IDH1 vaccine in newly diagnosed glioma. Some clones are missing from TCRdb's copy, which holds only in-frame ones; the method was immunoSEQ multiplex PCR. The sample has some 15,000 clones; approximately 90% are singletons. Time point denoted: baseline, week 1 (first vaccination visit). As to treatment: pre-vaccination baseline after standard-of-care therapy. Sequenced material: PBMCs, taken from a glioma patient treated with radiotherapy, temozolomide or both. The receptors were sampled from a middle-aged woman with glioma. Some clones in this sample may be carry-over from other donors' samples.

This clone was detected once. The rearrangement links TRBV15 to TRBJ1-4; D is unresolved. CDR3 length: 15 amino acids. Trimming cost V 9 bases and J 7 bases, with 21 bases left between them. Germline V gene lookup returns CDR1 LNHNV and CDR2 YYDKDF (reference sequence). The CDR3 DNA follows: TGTGCCACGTCGCCCGGCCTTTCGACTGGTGAAAAACTGTTTTTT. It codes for CATSPGLSTGEKLFF.

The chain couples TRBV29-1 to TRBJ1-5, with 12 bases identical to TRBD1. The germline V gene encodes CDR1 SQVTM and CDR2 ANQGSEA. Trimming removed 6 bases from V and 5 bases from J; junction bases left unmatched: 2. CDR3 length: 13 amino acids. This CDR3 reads CSVGQGADQPQHF. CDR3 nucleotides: TGCAGCGTGGGACAGGGGGCCGATCAGCCCCAGCATTTT. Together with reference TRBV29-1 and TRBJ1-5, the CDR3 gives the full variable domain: SAVISQKPSRDICQRGTSLTIQCQVDSQVTMMFWYRQQPGQSLTLIATANQGSEATYESGFVIDKFPISRPNLTFSTLTVSNMSPEDSSIYLCSVGQGADQPQHFGDGTRLSIL.

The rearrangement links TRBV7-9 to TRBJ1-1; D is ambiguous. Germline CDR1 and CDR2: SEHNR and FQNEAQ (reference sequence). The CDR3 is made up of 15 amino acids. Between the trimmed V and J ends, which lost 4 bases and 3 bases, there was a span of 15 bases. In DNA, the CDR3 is TGTGCCAGCAGCTCCCCTAGGGAGGTGCACACTGAAGCTTTCTTT. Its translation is CASSSPREVHTEAFF.

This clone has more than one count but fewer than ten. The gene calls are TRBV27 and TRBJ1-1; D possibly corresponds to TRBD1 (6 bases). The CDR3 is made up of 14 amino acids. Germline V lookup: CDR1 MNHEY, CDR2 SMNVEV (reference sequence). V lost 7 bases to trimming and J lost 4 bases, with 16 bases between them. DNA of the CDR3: TGTGCCAGCAATTACGACAGGAGGAGCACTGAAGCTTTCTTT. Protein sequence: CASNYDRRSTEAFF.

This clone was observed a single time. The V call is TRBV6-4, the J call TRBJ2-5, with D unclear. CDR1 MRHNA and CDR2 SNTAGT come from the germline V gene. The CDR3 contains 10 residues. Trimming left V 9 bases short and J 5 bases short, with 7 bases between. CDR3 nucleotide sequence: TGTGCCAGGAAAGGGGAGACCCAGTACTTC. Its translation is CARKGETQYF.

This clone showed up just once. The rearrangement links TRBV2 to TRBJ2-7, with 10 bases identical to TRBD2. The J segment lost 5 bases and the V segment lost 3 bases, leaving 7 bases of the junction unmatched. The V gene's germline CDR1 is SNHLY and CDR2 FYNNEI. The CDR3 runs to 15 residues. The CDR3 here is CASSDLAGDTHEQYF. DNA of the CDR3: TGTGCCAGCAGTGACCTAGCGGGAGATACCCACGAGCAGTACTTC.

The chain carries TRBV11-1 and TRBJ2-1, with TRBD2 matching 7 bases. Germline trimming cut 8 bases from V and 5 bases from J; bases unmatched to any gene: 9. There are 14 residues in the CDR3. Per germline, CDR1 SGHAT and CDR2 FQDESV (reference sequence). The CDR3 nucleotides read TGTGCCAGCGGCGACTGGACTAGTCACAATGAGCAGTTCTTC. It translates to CASGDWTSHNEQFF.

The CDR3 reads CASSTLAGTKIQETQYF. For the CDR3, the DNA is TGTGCCAGTAGTACACTAGCGGGGACGAAGATCCAAGAGACCCAGTACTTC. V gene TRBV19 combines with J gene TRBJ2-5; 10 bases match TRBD2. Per germline, CDR1 LNHDA and CDR2 SQIVND (reference sequence). Losses at the gene ends were 4 bases for V and 1 base for J; bases not matched to a gene: 9. This CDR3 has 17 amino acids.

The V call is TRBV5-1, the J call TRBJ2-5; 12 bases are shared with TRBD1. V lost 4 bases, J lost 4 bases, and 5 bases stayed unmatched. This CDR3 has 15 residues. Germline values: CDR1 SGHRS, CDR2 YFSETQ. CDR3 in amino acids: CASSGGQGALETQYF. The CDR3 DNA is TGCGCCAGCAGCGGGGGACAGGGGGCATTAGAGACCCAGTACTTC.

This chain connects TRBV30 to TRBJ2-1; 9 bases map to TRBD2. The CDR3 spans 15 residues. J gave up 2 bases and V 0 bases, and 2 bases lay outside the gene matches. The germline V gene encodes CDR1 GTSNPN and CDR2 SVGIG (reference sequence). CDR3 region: CAWSVGTSPYNEQFF. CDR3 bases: TGTGCCTGGAGTGTAGGGACTAGCCCCTACAATGAGCAGTTCTTC.

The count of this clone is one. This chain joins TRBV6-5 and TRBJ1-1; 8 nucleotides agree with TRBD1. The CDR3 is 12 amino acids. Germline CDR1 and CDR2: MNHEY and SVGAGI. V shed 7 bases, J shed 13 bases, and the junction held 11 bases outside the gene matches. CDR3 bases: TGTGCCAGCATGAACAGGGGGAATTATGTTTTCTTT. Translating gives CASMNRGNYVFF.

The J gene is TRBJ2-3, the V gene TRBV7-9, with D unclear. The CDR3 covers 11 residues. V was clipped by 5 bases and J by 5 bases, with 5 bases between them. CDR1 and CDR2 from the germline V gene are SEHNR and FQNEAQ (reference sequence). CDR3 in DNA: TGTGCCAGCAGCCTCATAGATACGCAGTATTTT. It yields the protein CASSLIDTQYF.

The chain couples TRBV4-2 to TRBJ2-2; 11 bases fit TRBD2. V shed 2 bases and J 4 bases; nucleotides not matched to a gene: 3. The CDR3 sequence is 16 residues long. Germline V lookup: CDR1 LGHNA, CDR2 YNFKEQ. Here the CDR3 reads CASSQQTSGVTGELFF. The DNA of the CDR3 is TGTGCCAGCAGCCAACAGACTAGCGGGGTCACCGGGGAGCTGTTTTTT.

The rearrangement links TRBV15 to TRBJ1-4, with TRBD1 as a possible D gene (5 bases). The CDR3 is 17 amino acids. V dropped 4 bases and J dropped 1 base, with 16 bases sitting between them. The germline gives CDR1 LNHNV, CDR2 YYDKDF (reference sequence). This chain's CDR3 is CATSTEISGRTNEKLFF. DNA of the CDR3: TGTGCCACCAGCACAGAGATTTCAGGGAGAACTAATGAAAAACTGTTTTTT.

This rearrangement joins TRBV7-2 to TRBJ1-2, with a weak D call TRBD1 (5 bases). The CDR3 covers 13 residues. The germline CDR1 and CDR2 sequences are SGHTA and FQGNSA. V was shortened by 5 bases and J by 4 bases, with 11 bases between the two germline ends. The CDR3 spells CASSAVGGYGYTF. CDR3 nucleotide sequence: TGTGCCAGCAGCGCAGTGGGGGGCTATGGCTACACCTTC.

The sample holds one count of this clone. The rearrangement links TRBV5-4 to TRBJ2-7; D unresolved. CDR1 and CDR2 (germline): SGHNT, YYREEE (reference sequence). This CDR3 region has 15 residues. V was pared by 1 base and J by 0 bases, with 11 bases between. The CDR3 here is CASSLRAASSYEQYF. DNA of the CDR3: TGTGCCAGCAGCTTGAGGGCTGCCAGCTCCTACGAGCAGTACTTC.

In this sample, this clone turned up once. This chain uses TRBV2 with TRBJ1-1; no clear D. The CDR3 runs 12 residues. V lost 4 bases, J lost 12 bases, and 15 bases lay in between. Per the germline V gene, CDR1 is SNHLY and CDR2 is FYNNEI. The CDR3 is CASSGDPDMSFF. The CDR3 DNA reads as TGTGCCAGCAGTGGGGATCCTGACATGTCTTTCTTT.

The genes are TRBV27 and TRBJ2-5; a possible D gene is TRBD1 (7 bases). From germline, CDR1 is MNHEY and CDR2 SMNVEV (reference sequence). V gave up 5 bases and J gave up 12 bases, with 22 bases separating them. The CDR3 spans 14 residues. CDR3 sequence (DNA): TGTGCCAGCAGTGGGGGACAGCGACTTGGGGAGGAGTACTTC. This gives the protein CASSGGQRLGEEYF.

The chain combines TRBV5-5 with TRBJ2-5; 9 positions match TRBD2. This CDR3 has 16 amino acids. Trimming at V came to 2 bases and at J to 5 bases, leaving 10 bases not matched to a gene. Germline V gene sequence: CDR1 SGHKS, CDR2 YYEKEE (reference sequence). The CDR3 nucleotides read TGTGCCAGCAGCTTTAGCGGGGGAGGGTTGTCGGAGACCCAGTACTTC. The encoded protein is CASSFSGGGLSETQYF.